This T cell receptor beta chain was observed in a study of Ad26.COV2.S vaccination and SARS-CoV-2 variants. This CDR3 contains 14 residues. Germline V gene lookup returns CDR1 WNHNN and CDR2 SYGVQD (reference sequence). The V and J ends lost 3 bases and 2 bases respectively, with 10 bases between them. Notes on this clone: Its target is unknown.

Clones were read by immunoSEQ multiplex PCR, and TCRdb kept only the in-frame ones, dropping some. This table has approximately 340,000 clones, 92% appearing once. Study-wide results and caveats: Non-spike TCR breadth did not differ much between vaccine and placebo recipients. Overall T cell responses may have been underestimated by the analyses of TCR breadth and depth.

The rearrangement links TRBV10-1 to TRBJ1-1; D gene uncertain. The receptor was isolated from a human donor who had recovered from COVID-19. The specimen was peripheral blood, collected after recovery from COVID-19. This CDR3 reads CASSDAGPNTEAFF. CDR3 DNA: TGCGCCAGCAGTGATGCAGGCCCCAACACTGAAGCTTTCTTT.